This T cell receptor beta chain was found in a study of T cells in localized non-small cell lung cancer. Study outcomes and limitations: Longer overall survival was associated with a higher density of T cells in the blood. Highest T cell clonality was seen in uninvolved adjacent lung, surpassing that measured in tumor. A median about 62 of the top 100 tumor clones appeared in adjacent lung.

The method was immunoSEQ multiplex PCR; TCRdb's version includes in-frame clones alone and lacks a portion of them. Of 70,000 to 100,000 clones in the sample, 70% to 90% are singletons; the top ten hold roughly 9.8%. Concerning this clone: What it recognizes is unknown.

The germline gives CDR1 SEHNR, CDR2 FQNEAQ (reference sequence). The CDR3 is 14 residues long. V gave up 5 bases and J gave up 0 bases; unmatched junction bases: 3. The sequence was collected from a female donor older than 55 with stage I lung adenocarcinoma. This specimen consisted of peripheral blood, obtained before any cancer treatment. This chain links TRBV7-9 with TRBJ2-5; TRBD2 matches at 7 bases. The DNA of the CDR3 is TGTGCCAGCAGCCGCAGCGGGAACCAAGAGACCCAGTACTTC. Its protein is CASSRSGNQETQYF.